This passage covers 5 T cell receptor beta chains from one sample sequenced in a study of CD8 T cells in ankylosing spondylitis. TCRdb re-derived calls from the 5' RACE reads in MiXCR, one entry per CDR3 protein. This table has about 92,000 distinct CDR3 sequences, around 9.4% appearing once. The specimen was blood, either unsorted or a sorted T cell fraction (not recorded which). The receptors originated from a male donor with ankylosing spondylitis or in good health (not recorded which).

This clonotype was seen at least ten times. The genes are TRBV20-1 and TRBJ2-2, with no clear D. This CDR3 has 14 residues. Trimming left V 2 bases short and J 1 base short, with 8 bases between. CDR1 is DFQATT, CDR2 SNEGSKA, per germline (reference sequence). Here the CDR3 reads CSARRSGNTGELFF. The CDR3 DNA sequence: TGCAGTGCTAGACGGTCAGGGAACACCGGGGAGCTGTTTTTT.

Many counts were recorded for this clonotype. V usage is TRBV6-5 and J usage is TRBJ2-3; 7 bases fit TRBD2. The CDR3 covers 14 residues. Trimming at V came to 8 bases and at J to 1 base, leaving 6 bases not matched to a gene. Germline values: CDR1 MNHEY, CDR2 SVGAGI. The CDR3 nucleotides read TGTGCCAGCGGGGAGGGGCGCGGCACAGATACGCAGTATTTT. It is translated as CASGEGRGTDTQYF.

This clonotype appeared a few times. The chain combines TRBV30 with TRBJ2-2; 7 positions match TRBD1. This CDR3 is 15 amino acids long. Per germline, CDR1 GTSNPN and CDR2 SVGIG (reference sequence). CDR3 protein: CARTGSRGNTGELFF. DNA of the CDR3: TGTGCGAGGACAGGATCCCGGGGGAACACCGGGGAGCTGTTTTTT.

This clonotype appeared many times. CDR3 region: CASSQVLGYNEQFF. The CDR3 DNA reads as TGCGCCAGCAGCCAAGTCCTTGGGTACAATGAGCAGTTCTTC. This rearrangement joins TRBV4-1 to TRBJ2-1; D ambiguous. V lost 1 base and J lost 4, with 8 bases in between. Germline CDR1 and CDR2: MGHRA and YSYEKL. CDR3 length: 14 amino acids.

This clonotype was recorded many times. The V gene is TRBV7-3, the J gene TRBJ2-3; D is undetermined. The V end was cut by 2 bases, the J end by 3 bases, with 9 bases between. Germline V gene lookup returns CDR1 SGHTA and CDR2 FQGTGA. The CDR3 runs to 14 residues. The CDR3 DNA follows: TGTGCCAGCAGCTTATTACTATCGACAGATACGCAGTATTTT. Amino acids: CASSLLLSTDTQYF.